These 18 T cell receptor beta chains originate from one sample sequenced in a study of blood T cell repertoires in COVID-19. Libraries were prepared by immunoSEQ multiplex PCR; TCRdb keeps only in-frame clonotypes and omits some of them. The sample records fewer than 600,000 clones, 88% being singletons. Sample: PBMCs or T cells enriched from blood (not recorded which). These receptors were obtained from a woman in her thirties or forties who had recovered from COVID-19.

The CDR3 here is CASRSTGEETQYF. The CDR3 coding sequence is TGCGCCAGCAGAAGCACGGGGGAAGAGACCCAGTACTTC. The chain couples TRBV5-1 to TRBJ2-5; a possible D gene is TRBD2 (6 bases). V gave up 5 bases and J gave up 3 bases, with 11 bases separating them. CDR3 length: 13 residues. Germline lookup yields CDR1 SGHRS and CDR2 YFSETQ.

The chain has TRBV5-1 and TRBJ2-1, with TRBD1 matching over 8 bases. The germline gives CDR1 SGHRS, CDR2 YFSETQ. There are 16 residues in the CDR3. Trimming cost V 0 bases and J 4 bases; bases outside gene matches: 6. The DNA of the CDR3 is TGCGCCAGCAGCTTGGAGGGGACAGGTGTTTACAATGAGCAGTTCTTC. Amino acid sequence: CASSLEGTGVYNEQFF.

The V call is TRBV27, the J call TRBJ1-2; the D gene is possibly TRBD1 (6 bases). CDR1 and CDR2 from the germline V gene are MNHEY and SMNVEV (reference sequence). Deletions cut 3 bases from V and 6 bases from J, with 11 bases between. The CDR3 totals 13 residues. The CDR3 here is CASSFQQGNGYTF. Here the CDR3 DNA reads TGTGCCAGCAGTTTTCAACAGGGCAATGGCTACACCTTC.

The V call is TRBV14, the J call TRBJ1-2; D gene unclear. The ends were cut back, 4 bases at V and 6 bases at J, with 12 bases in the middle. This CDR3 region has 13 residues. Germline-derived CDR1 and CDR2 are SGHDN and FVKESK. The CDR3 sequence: CASSRDYLDGYTF. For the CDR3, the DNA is TGTGCCAGCAGCCGCGACTACCTTGATGGCTACACCTTC.

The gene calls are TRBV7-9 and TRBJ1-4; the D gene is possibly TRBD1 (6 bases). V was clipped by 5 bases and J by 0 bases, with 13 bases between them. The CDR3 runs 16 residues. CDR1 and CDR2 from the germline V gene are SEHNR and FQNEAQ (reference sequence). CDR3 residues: CASSRGQSATNEKLFF. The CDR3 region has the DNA TGTGCCAGCAGCCGAGGACAGAGTGCAACTAATGAAAAACTGTTTTTT.

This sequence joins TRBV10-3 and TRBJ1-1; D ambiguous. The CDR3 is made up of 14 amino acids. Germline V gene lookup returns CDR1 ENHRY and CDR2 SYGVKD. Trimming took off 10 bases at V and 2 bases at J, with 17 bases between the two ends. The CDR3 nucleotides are TGTGCCACAAAACCGGGAAACGAAAACACTGAAGCTTTCTTT. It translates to CATKPGNENTEAFF.

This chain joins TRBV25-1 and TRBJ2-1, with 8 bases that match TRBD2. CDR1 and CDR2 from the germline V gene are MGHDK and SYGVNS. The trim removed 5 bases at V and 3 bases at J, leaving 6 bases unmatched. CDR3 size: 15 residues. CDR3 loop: CASSTRAGDYNEQFF. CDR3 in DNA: TGTGCCAGCAGTACCCGAGCGGGAGACTACAATGAGCAGTTCTTC. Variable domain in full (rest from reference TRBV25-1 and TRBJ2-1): EADIYQTPRYLVIGTGKKITLECSQTMGHDKMYWYQQDPGMELHLIHYSYGVNSTEKGDLSSESTVSRIRTEHFPLTLESARPSHTSQYLCASSTRAGDYNEQFFGPGTRLTVL.

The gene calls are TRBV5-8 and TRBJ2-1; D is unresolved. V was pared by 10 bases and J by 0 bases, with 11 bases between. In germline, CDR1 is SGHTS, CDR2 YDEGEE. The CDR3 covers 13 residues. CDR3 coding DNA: TGTGCCCCAACCGCTAGCTCCTACAATGAGCAGTTCTTC. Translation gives CAPTASSYNEQFF.

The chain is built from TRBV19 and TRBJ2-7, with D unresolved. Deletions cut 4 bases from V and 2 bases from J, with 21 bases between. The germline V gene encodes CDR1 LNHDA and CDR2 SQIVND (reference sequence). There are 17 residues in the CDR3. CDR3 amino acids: CASSNGWPTISPYEQYF. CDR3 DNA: TGTGCCAGTAGTAACGGGTGGCCAACTATTTCCCCCTACGAGCAGTACTTC.

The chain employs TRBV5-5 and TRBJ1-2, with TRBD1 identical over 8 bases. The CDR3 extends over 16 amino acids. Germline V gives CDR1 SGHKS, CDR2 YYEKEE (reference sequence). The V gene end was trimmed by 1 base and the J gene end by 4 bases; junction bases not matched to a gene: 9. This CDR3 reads CASSLWQGAVAYGYTF. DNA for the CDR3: TGTGCCAGCAGCTTGTGGCAGGGGGCGGTGGCCTATGGCTACACCTTC. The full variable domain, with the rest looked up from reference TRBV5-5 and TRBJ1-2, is DAGVTQSPTHLIKTRGQQVTLRCSPISGHKSVSWYQQVLGQGPQFIFQYYEKEERGRGNFPDRFSARQFPNYSSELNVNALLLGDSALYLCASSLWQGAVAYGYTFGSGTRLTVV.

Here the CDR3 DNA reads TGTGCCAGCATTCGGGACAAAAACTACGAGCAGTACTTC. This encodes CASIRDKNYEQYF. This rearrangement joins TRBV2 to TRBJ2-7; D is possibly TRBD1 (6 bases). V lost 7 bases and J lost 3, with 13 bases in between. CDR3 length: 13 amino acids. CDR1 and CDR2 (germline): SNHLY, FYNNEI. Full variable domain (rest looked up from reference TRBV2 and TRBJ2-7): EPEVTQTPSHQVTQMGQEVILRCVPISNHLYFYWYRQILGQKVEFLVSFYNNEISEKSEIFDDQFSVERPDGSNFTLKIRSTKLEDSAMYFCASIRDKNYEQYFGPGTRLTVT.

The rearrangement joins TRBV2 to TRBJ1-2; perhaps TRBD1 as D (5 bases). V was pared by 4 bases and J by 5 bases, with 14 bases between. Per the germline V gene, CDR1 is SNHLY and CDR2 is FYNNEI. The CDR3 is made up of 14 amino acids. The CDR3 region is CASSGGRARYGYTF. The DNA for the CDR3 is TGTGCCAGCAGTGGGGGCAGGGCCCGGTATGGCTACACCTTC.

The CDR3 sequence is CASSWRGGTGELFF. CDR3 coding DNA: TGTGCCAGCAGCTGGCGAGGGGGAACCGGGGAGCTGTTTTTT. The chain couples TRBV3-1 (or the pseudogene TRBV3-2) to TRBJ2-2, with D maybe TRBD1 (6 bases). The V gene's germline CDR1 is LGHDT and CDR2 YNNKEL (reference sequence). V shed 5 bases and J shed 5 bases, with 12 bases lying between them. This CDR3 comprises 14 residues.

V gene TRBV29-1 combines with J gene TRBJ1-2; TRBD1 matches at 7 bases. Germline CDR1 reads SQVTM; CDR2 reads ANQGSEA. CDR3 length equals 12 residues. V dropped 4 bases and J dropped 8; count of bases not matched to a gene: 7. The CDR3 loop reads CSVVGGGRGYTF. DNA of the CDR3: TGCAGCGTTGTTGGAGGGGGCAGGGGCTACACCTTC.

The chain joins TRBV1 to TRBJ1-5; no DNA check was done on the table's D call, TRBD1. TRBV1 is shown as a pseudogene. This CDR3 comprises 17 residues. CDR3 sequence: CTSSQDKQGRCNQPQHF. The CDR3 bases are TGCACCAGCAGCCAAGATAAACAGGGAAGGTGCAATCAGCCCCAGCATTTT.

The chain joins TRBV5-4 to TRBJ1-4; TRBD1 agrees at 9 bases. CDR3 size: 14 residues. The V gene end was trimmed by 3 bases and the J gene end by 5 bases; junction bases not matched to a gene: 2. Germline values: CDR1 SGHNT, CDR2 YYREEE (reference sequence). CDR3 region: CASSWTGENEKLFF. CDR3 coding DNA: TGTGCCAGCAGCTGGACAGGGGAGAATGAAAAACTGTTTTTT.

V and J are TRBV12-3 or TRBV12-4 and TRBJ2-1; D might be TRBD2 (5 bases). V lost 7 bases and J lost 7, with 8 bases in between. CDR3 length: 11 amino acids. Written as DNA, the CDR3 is TGTGCCAGCACAGAGCGGAATGAGCAGTTCTTC. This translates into CASTERNEQFF.

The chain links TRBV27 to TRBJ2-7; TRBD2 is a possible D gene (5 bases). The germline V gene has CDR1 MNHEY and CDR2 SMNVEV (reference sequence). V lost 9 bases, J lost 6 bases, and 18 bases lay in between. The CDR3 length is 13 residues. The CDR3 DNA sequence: TGTGCCAGTGGGGAGCGCAAGGCCCTCGAGCAGTACTTC. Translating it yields CASGERKALEQYF.